Below, 11 T cell receptor beta chains from the same sample are listed, as sequenced in a study of T cell repertoires in cytomegalovirus infection. TCRdb independently ran MiXCR on the reads; one entry per CDR3 protein. The sample records about 260,000 distinct CDR3 sequences, roughly 15% being singletons. Sequenced sample: PBMCs. These receptors originate from a human donor in good health (CMV status not recorded). Some clones in this sample may be carry-over from other donors' samples.

This clonotype was seen repeatedly, ten times or more. The genes are TRBV5-4 and TRBJ2-3; TRBD1 might be the D (5 bases). The CDR3 is 16 residues long. Trimming shortened V by 0 bases and J by 0 bases, and 11 bases separated the two germline ends. Per germline, CDR1 SGHNT and CDR2 YYREEE (reference sequence). The CDR3 loop is CASSLGGDSSTDTQYF. CDR3 bases: TGTGCCAGCAGCTTGGGAGGCGACAGTAGCACAGATACGCAGTATTTT.

In this sample, this clonotype turned up many times. The chain couples TRBV10-3 to TRBJ2-5, with TRBD1 as a possible D gene (6 bases). This CDR3 spans 15 amino acids. The germline CDR1 and CDR2 sequences are ENHRY and SYGVKD. The V gene lost 3 bases and the J gene lost 2 bases, with 13 bases spanning the gap. CDR3 bases: TGTGCCATCAGTGACGTCACCAGGGGTCAAGAGACCCAGTACTTC. It yields the protein CAISDVTRGQETQYF.

This clonotype came up many times. J is TRBJ2-7 and V is TRBV12-3 or TRBV12-4; no firm D call. The CDR3 contains 13 residues. Trimming cost V 0 bases and J 2 bases, with 5 bases left between them. The DNA for the CDR3 is TGTGCCAGCAGTTTAGCAGCTGCCTACGAGCAGTACTTC. Protein product: CASSLAAAYEQYF.

The rearrangement links TRBV7-9 to TRBJ1-5; weak D call: TRBD1 (5 bases). This CDR3 is built from 14 residues. Per the germline V gene, CDR1 is SEHNR and CDR2 is FQNEAQ (reference sequence). With 0 bases removed from V and 10 bases from J, the gap between germline ends came to 13 bases. The CDR3 DNA reads TGTGCCAGCAGCTTAGCGGGGGGAGGTGGACCCCAGCATTTT. This translates into CASSLAGGGGPQHF.

This clonotype has at least ten counts. The rearrangement links TRBV6-2 or TRBV6-3 to TRBJ2-2, with D uncertain. The CDR3 covers 16 residues. V lost 2 bases, J lost 9 bases, and 19 bases lay in between. The germline V gene has CDR1 MNHEY and CDR2 SVGEGT. The CDR3 sequence: CASSYGDEAPVWELFF. The DNA of the CDR3 is TGTGCCAGCAGTTACGGCGATGAAGCTCCAGTCTGGGAGCTGTTTTTT.

There are many counts of this clonotype. The J gene is TRBJ2-1, the V gene TRBV7-2, with 8 bases matching TRBD2. The germline gives CDR1 SGHTA, CDR2 FQGNSA. The CDR3 length is 17 residues. J was trimmed by 3 bases and V by 1 base; bases with no gene match: 8. In DNA, the CDR3 is TGTGCCAGCAGCTTAGGCGTGGGGCTAGCGGGCTACAATGAGCAGTTCTTC. Translating it yields CASSLGVGLAGYNEQFF.

This clonotype was seen repeatedly, ten times or more. This chain links TRBV12-3 or TRBV12-4 with TRBJ1-1; 7 bases are shared with TRBD1. This CDR3 comprises 15 residues. V gave up 3 bases and J gave up 4 bases; unmatched junction bases: 8. The CDR3 reads CASSFGDSGGTEAFF. The CDR3 DNA follows: TGTGCCAGCAGTTTTGGGGACAGTGGGGGCACTGAAGCTTTCTTT.

At least ten counts were recorded for this clonotype. J is TRBJ1-5 and V is TRBV7-9; 9 nucleotides agree with TRBD1. CDR3 length: 18 residues. The V segment lost 1 base and the J segment 4 bases; nucleotides outside the gene matches: 11. Germline V gives CDR1 SEHNR, CDR2 FQNEAQ (reference sequence). The CDR3 reads CASSLGTGGLSGNQPQHF. The CDR3 nucleotides are TGTGCCAGCAGCTTAGGTACAGGGGGCTTATCTGGAAATCAGCCCCAGCATTTT.

The sample holds a few counts of this clonotype. The V gene is TRBV20-1, the J gene TRBJ2-2; 7 bases fit TRBD2. CDR3 length: 15 residues. Looked up from germline, CDR1 is DFQATT and CDR2 is SNEGSKA (reference sequence). The J segment lost 6 bases and the V segment lost 0 bases, leaving 7 bases of the junction unmatched. The DNA of the CDR3 is TGCAGTGCTAGAGAGCTAGTAGCGGGTGCCGGGGAGCTGTTTTTT. This codes for CSARELVAGAGELFF.

The CDR3 spells CASSLVDETQYF. The CDR3 DNA reads TGTGCCAGCAGCTTGGTAGATGAGACCCAGTACTTC. The gene calls are TRBV5-5 and TRBJ2-5; D remains unclear. This CDR3 spans 12 amino acids. Trimming stripped 0 bases from V and 5 bases from J, with 5 bases between. CDR1 is SGHKS and CDR2 is YYEKEE in the germline V gene (reference sequence).

This clonotype came up many times. This chain connects TRBV7-2 to TRBJ2-1; TRBD1 agrees at 7 bases. CDR1 SGHTA and CDR2 FQGNSA come from the germline V gene. This CDR3 contains 14 residues. J lost 4 bases, V lost 5 bases, and 5 bases had no gene match. CDR3 sequence reads: CASSPTGTYNEQFF. The DNA of the CDR3 is TGTGCCAGCAGCCCGACAGGGACGTACAATGAGCAGTTCTTC.